The present T cell receptor beta chain was sequenced within a study of shared clonotypes between healthy human individuals. Trimming removed 4 bases at V and 6 bases at J, with 11 bases between. This CDR3 spans 13 amino acids. The germline CDR1 and CDR2 sequences are MDHEN and SYDVKM. Sequencing used immunoSEQ multiplex PCR; TCRdb keeps in-frame clones, though not all of them. The sample has 2,500,000 or so clones, approximately 92% seen once. Recent vaccinations or acute infections were absent in the healthy HIV-negative adult donors. The sequence was collected from a man aged 18 to 29 in good health. This chain uses TRBV28 with TRBJ2-3; D call uncertain. Material: naive CD4+ T cells sorted from blood. Stated subset: CD45RA+ positively selected. The CDR3 is CASSSRHTDTQYF. The CDR3, as DNA: TGTGCCAGCAGTTCCCGACATACCGATACGCAGTATTTT.